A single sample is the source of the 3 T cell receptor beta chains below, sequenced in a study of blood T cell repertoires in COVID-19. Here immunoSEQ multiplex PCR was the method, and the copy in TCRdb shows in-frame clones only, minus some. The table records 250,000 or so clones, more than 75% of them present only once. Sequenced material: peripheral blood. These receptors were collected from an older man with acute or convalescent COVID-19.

CDR3 sequence (DNA): TGCGCCAGCAGTAAAACCGGGACTAGCGGGATTGGAAGCATTGAGCAGTTCTTC. Translation: CASSKTGTSGIGSIEQFF. The rearrangement links TRBV4-1 to TRBJ2-1, with 13 bases fitting TRBD2. The germline V gene encodes CDR1 MGHRA and CDR2 YSYEKL. Trimming removed 6 bases from V and 9 bases from J; junction bases left unmatched: 17. The CDR3 is 18 amino acids.

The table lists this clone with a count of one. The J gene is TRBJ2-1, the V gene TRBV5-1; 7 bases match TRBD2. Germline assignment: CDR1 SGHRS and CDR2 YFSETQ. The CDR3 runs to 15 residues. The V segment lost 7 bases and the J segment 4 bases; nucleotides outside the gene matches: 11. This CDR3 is CASGSSGGYYNEQFF. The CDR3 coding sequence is TGCGCCAGCGGATCTAGCGGCGGCTATTACAATGAGCAGTTCTTC.

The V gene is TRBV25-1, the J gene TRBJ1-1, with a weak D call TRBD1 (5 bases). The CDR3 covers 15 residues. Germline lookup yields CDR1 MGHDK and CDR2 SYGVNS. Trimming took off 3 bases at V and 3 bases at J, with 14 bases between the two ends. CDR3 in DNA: TGTGCCAGCAGTGACCCCATGGGAGGGGACACTGAAGCTTTCTTT. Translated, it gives CASSDPMGGDTEAFF.